One sample yielded the 18 T cell receptor beta chains listed below, sequenced in a study of T-cell reconstitution after alpha-beta-depleted transplantation in children (TCRdb year 2016). The treatment or condition label here, explained by the study, means: allogeneic hematopoietic cell transplantation with graft depleted of TCRalphabeta T cells and CD19 B cells. Library preparation employed PCR. The sample was run on an Illumina HiSeq 2500. TCR libraries were prepared with molecular barcoding, using unique molecular identifiers to normalize TCRbeta repertoire quantification. TCRdb reanalyzed the raw reads on its own, using fastp at Q25 for trimming and MiXCR for clone calling, and kept in-frame beta chains. For every CDR3 protein sequence, its rows merge into one entry that carries the most common genes and DNA. The sample contains around 190,000 distinct CDR3 sequences, approximately 7% of them found a single time. The leading ten clones occupy approximately 6% of the sample.

The sequenced sample was PBMCs, obtained before TCRalphabeta/CD19-depleted stem cell transplant. The receptors shown here come from a boy aged 2 to 9 with acute lymphoblastic leukemia, due to receive a stem cell transplant.

This clonotype was counted only a few times. The V gene is TRBV7-9, the J gene TRBJ1-1; 9 bases match TRBD1. After removal of 3 bases from V and 12 bases from J, the junction contained 8 bases not matched to a gene. CDR1 and CDR2 (germline): SEHNR, FQNEAQ (reference sequence). The CDR3 consists of 13 residues. CDR3 nucleotides: TGTGCCAGCAGCTTGTCACAGGGGGCCTTTACTTTCTTT. Its protein product is CASSLSQGAFTFF.

The rearrangement joins TRBV28 to TRBJ2-4, with 10 positions matching TRBD1. The CDR3 has 15 residues. Germline CDR1 reads MDHEN; CDR2 reads SYDVKM. After removal of 6 bases from V and 9 bases from J, the junction contained 11 bases not matched to a gene. The CDR3 spells CASSPPGQGIFIQYF. The CDR3 DNA reads TGTGCCAGCAGCCCCCCGGGACAGGGGATTTTCATTCAGTACTTC.

This clonotype was found many times. The CDR3 loop is CASTAGRTGIQYF. CDR3 nucleotides: TGTGCCAGCACCGCCGGGCGAACCGGCATTCAGTACTTC. The J gene is TRBJ2-4, the V gene TRBV28; D unresolved. CDR1 is MDHEN and CDR2 is SYDVKM in the germline V gene. The CDR3 runs 13 residues. Trimming shortened V by 7 bases and J by 9 bases, and 16 bases separated the two germline ends.

This clonotype has ten or more counts. V is TRBV4-2 and J is TRBJ2-3; D not certain. The CDR3 has 14 residues. Per germline, CDR1 LGHNA and CDR2 YNFKEQ. V was pared by 4 bases and J by 7 bases, with 15 bases between. CDR3 nucleotide sequence: TGTGCCAGCAGCCCACCTGACTCCCGATATACGCAGTATTTT. It yields the protein CASSPPDSRYTQYF.

This clonotype was seen more than once but under ten times. The chain couples TRBV6-8 to TRBJ2-3; D is unresolved. V was cut by 7 bases and J by 6 bases, with 20 bases left in between. Germline CDR1 and CDR2: MNHGY and SAAAGT. CDR3 length equals 15 residues. DNA of the CDR3: TGTGCCAGCATTAACAGTTTCCCACTTTGTGATACGCAGTATTTT. The encoded protein is CASINSFPLCDTQYF.

Only a few counts were recorded for this clonotype. The chain joins TRBV28 to TRBJ1-4; D call uncertain. Per the germline V gene, CDR1 is MDHEN and CDR2 is SYDVKM. There are 13 residues in the CDR3. V lost 4 bases, J lost 6 bases, and 9 bases lay in between. Written as DNA, the CDR3 is TGTGCCAGCAGTTCCCACACGGATGAAAAACTGTTTTTT. It translates to CASSSHTDEKLFF.

This clonotype was seen repeatedly, ten times or more. J is TRBJ2-7 and V is TRBV5-1; 7 bases line up with TRBD2. This CDR3 is built from 13 residues. Germline V gene data show CDR1 as SGHRS and CDR2 as YFSETQ. V dropped 4 bases and J dropped 9; count of bases not matched to a gene: 10. The CDR3 region is CASSPGGNRGQYF. CDR3 bases: TGCGCCAGCAGCCCGGGGGGAAATCGCGGGCAGTACTTC.

This clonotype was detected many times. The chain has TRBV28 and TRBJ2-1; the D is unclear. This CDR3 is 12 amino acids long. Germline-derived CDR1 and CDR2 are MDHEN and SYDVKM. Trimming shortened V by 6 bases and J by 5 bases, and 8 bases separated the two germline ends. The CDR3 here is CASSLIDNEQFF. The CDR3 DNA reads TGTGCCAGCAGCTTGATAGACAATGAGCAGTTCTTC.

This clonotype has more than one count but fewer than ten. The chain uses TRBV28 and TRBJ2-5, with TRBD2 identical over 10 bases. J gave up 2 bases and V 3 bases, and 6 bases lay outside the gene matches. This CDR3 comprises 16 residues. CDR1 MDHEN and CDR2 SYDVKM come from the germline V gene. For the CDR3, the DNA is TGTGCCAGCAGTTTCAGCGGGGGGGCGCTACAAGAGACCCAGTACTTC. Translating gives CASSFSGGALQETQYF.

In its sample, this clonotype was seen many times. The V and J genes are TRBV19 and TRBJ2-7; a weak D match, TRBD1 (6 bases). Germline V CDR1 and CDR2: LNHDA, SQIVND (reference sequence). CDR3 length equals 12 residues. The germline V and J ends were trimmed by 3 bases and 6 bases, with 9 bases remaining between them. The CDR3 loop reads CASSMEQGEQYF. CDR3 nucleotide sequence: TGTGCCAGTAGTATGGAACAGGGCGAGCAGTACTTC.

This clonotype has at least ten counts. This chain connects TRBV20-1 to TRBJ2-3, with D maybe TRBD1 (5 bases). V shed 3 bases and J shed 0 bases, with 19 bases lying between them. Germline assignment: CDR1 DFQATT and CDR2 SNEGSKA (reference sequence). The CDR3 length is 17 residues. In nucleotides, the CDR3 is TGCAGTGCTAGTTCCCCAGGGCAGGGTTGGAGCACAGATACGCAGTATTTT. This translates into CSASSPGQGWSTDTQYF.

This clonotype was seen many times. This chain connects TRBV7-8 to TRBJ2-1; D remains unclear. Trimming cost V 5 bases and J 9 bases, with 17 bases left between them. CDR1 is SGHVS, CDR2 FQNEAQ, per germline. The CDR3 consists of 14 residues. The CDR3 DNA reads TGTGCCAGCAGCGAACTTTGGGCGGCCGGTGAGCAGTTCTTC. Its protein product is CASSELWAAGEQFF.

This clonotype occurred many times. This chain uses TRBV7-6 with TRBJ1-4, with D maybe TRBD1 (5 bases). This CDR3 is 13 amino acids long. V was clipped by 2 bases and J by 8 bases, with 9 bases between them. Germline CDR1 and CDR2: SGHVS and FNYEAQ. CDR3 amino acids: CASSLQGREKLFF. Here the CDR3 DNA reads TGTGCCAGCAGCTTACAGGGTCGGGAAAAACTGTTTTTT. The variable domain in full, completed from reference TRBV7-6 and TRBJ1-4, reads GAGVSQSPRYKVTKRGQDVALRCDPISGHVSLYWYRQALGQGPEFLTYFNYEAQQDKSGLPNDRFSAERPEGSISTLTIQRTEQRDSAMYRCASSLQGREKLFFGSGTQLSVL.

The chain recombines TRBV10-3 with TRBJ1-2; D gene uncertain. Trimming removed 3 bases at V and 5 bases at J, with 13 bases between. Germline CDR1 reads ENHRY; CDR2 reads SYGVKD. The CDR3 runs to 14 residues. Written as DNA, the CDR3 is TGTGCCATCAGTGATAGTGTTGGCCAGTATGGCTACACCTTC. Translated: CAISDSVGQYGYTF.

In its sample, this clonotype was seen a few times. The gene calls are TRBV7-2 and TRBJ2-5, with D tentatively TRBD1 or TRBD2 (6 bases each). The CDR3 is made up of 16 amino acids. V dropped 1 base and J dropped 4 bases, with 16 bases sitting between them. Germline CDR1 and CDR2: SGHTA and FQGNSA. The CDR3, as DNA: TGTGCCAGCAGCTTAGGGGGGGCCTTTTCATCAGAGACCCAGTACTTC. Translating it yields CASSLGGAFSSETQYF.

This clonotype was seen at least ten times. The chain uses TRBV27 and TRBJ2-2, with D perhaps matching TRBD2 (6 bases). The CDR3 totals 13 residues. Germline V lookup: CDR1 MNHEY, CDR2 SMNVEV (reference sequence). V lost 7 bases and J lost 4, with 10 bases in between. This CDR3 reads CASKRAGTGELFF. CDR3 sequence (DNA): TGTGCCAGCAAACGAGCGGGCACCGGGGAGCTGTTTTTT.

This rearrangement joins TRBV3-1 to TRBJ2-7; a weak D match, TRBD2 (6 bases). This CDR3 region has 15 residues. V was trimmed by 1 base and J by 2 bases, leaving 12 bases between them. The germline gives CDR1 LGHDT, CDR2 YNNKEL (reference sequence). The CDR3 bases are TGTGCCAGCAGCCAAGTTTTCGGGGGAACCTACGAGCAGTACTTC. This gives the protein CASSQVFGGTYEQYF.

This clonotype was observed many times. CDR3 sequence reads: CATSRTGVGQETQYF. CDR3 nucleotide sequence: TGTGCCACCAGCCGGACAGGGGTCGGGCAAGAGACCCAGTACTTC. V is TRBV15 and J is TRBJ2-5; the match to TRBD1 covers 9 bases. Looked up from germline, CDR1 is LNHNV and CDR2 is YYDKDF (reference sequence). The CDR3 spans 15 residues. Germline trimming cut 5 bases from V and 2 bases from J; bases unmatched to any gene: 6.